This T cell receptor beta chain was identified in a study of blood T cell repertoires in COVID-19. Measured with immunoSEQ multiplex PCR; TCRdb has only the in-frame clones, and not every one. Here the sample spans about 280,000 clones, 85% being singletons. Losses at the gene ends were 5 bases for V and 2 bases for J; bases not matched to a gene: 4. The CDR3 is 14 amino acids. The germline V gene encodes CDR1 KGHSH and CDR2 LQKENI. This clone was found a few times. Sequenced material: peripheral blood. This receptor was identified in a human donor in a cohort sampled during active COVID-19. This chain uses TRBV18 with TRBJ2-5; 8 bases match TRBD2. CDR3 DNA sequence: TGTGCCAGCTCATCAACTAGCGGACAAGAGACCCAGTACTTC. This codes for CASSSTSGQETQYF.